These T cell receptor beta chains were read from a single sample in a study of cytomegalovirus exposure and HLA in healthy donors. The table came from immunoSEQ multiplex PCR; TCRdb's copy has only in-frame clones and leaves some out. The sample contains approximately 100,000 clones, 74% of which appear only once. Specimen: PBMCs. The receptors come from a male donor in good health and CMV-seronegative. The CDR3 runs from the conserved cysteine through the conserved F or W. The D gene is left open where the match is weak. The size of a clone is reported for some rows only, either as once, few or many, or as a class for expanded clones.

v_call,j_call,clone_size,d_call,cdr3_nt,cdr3_aa
TRBV5-4,TRBJ2-7,.,TRBD1,TGTGCCAGCAGCTTGTATTTGCAGGGGGCTCGCTACGAGCAGTACTTC,CASSLYLQGARYEQYF
TRBV27,TRBJ2-7,few,TRBD2,TGTGCCAGCACCTTGCCGGGACTAGCGGGCCTTCAAAGCTCCTACGAGCAGTACTTC,CASTLPGLAGLQSSYEQYF
TRBV7-6,TRBJ2-7,.,.,TGTGCCAGCAGCTTAATGGACAACTCCTACGAGCAGTACTTC,CASSLMDNSYEQYF
TRBV6-1,TRBJ1-5,.,.,TGTGCCAGCAGCTCGCCCGCGGGGAGAAATCAGCCCCAGCATTTT,CASSSPAGRNQPQHF
TRBV5-1,TRBJ2-7,.,TRBD2,TGCGCCAGCAGCTCGACTAGCGGGAGGAGGCACGAGCAGTACTTC,CASSSTSGRRHEQYF
TRBV6-5,TRBJ2-7,few,.,TGTGCCAGCAGTTTGACAGAATCCTACGAGCAGTACTTC,CASSLTESYEQYF
TRBV18,TRBJ2-3,.,TRBD1,TGTGCCAGCTCACCAAAAACTGGGACAGGGGTAGATACGCAGTATTTT,CASSPKTGTGVDTQYF
TRBV4-2,TRBJ2-3,.,TRBD2,TGTGCCAGCAGCCCAGGGACTAGCGGGGGCACAGATACGCAGTATTTT,CASSPGTSGGTDTQYF
TRBV9,TRBJ1-1,.,.,TGTGCCAGCAGCTCCCCGACAGGAATGAACACTGAAGCTTTCTTT,CASSSPTGMNTEAFF
TRBV28,TRBJ2-7,.,.,TGTGCCAGCAGTGAGTTCGCCGAGCAGTACTTC,CASSEFAEQYF
TRBV5-4,TRBJ2-7,.,.,TGTGCCAGCAGCTTGGGATCGCCCGACTCCTACGAGCAGTACTTC,CASSLGSPDSYEQYF
TRBV6-1,TRBJ1-4,.,.,TGTGCCAGCAGTTCGACAGGCGGACGTGAAAAACTGTTTTTT,CASSSTGGREKLFF
TRBV5-1,TRBJ1-6,.,.,TGCGCCAGCAGCTTGGCACAGTTTAATTCACCCCTCCACTTT,CASSLAQFNSPLHF
TRBV25-1,TRBJ2-1,.,.,TGTGCCAGCAGCGGGCAGGGATCGTGGAATGAGCAGTTCTTC,CASSGQGSWNEQFF
TRBV30,TRBJ1-1,.,.,TGCGCCTGGAGTGTAAGGGGGATCACTGAAGCTTTCTTT,CAWSVRGITEAFF
TRBV10-3,TRBJ1-5,.,.,TGTGCCATCAGTGTCGAGGGAACAAGGTATAGCAATCAGCCCCAGCATTTT,CAISVEGTRYSNQPQHF
TRBV4-1,TRBJ2-3,.,TRBD2,TGCGCCAGCAGCCAAGAGAGGCTAGCGGCACCAGATACGCAGTATTTT,CASSQERLAAPDTQYF
TRBV7-2,TRBJ2-3,.,.,TGTGCCAGCAGCCAAAGCACAGATACGCAGTATTTT,CASSQSTDTQYF
TRBV5-6,TRBJ2-7,.,.,TGTGCCAGCAGCTTGGGGGGGCTCGAGCAGTACTTC,CASSLGGLEQYF
TRBV11-2,TRBJ1-1,.,TRBD1,TGTGCCAGCAGCTCCAGTCCGACAGGGAGTTTGACTGAAGCTTTCTTT,CASSSSPTGSLTEAFF
TRBV6-6,TRBJ1-2,.,TRBD1,TGTGCCAGCAACCACCGGGACAGTCCTAACTATGGCTACACCTTC,CASNHRDSPNYGYTF
TRBV4-3,TRBJ2-1,few,.,TGCGCCAGCAGCCAAGATGTCATCTACAATGAGCAGTTCTTC,CASSQDVIYNEQFF
TRBV5-1,TRBJ1-1,.,.,TGCGCCAGCAGCCGACCTCCCGTAGGGGGGAACACTGAAGCTTTCTTT,CASSRPPVGGNTEAFF